This T cell receptor (beta chain) was identified during a study of cytomegalovirus exposure and HLA in healthy donors. General observations from the study: There were reportedly fewer N-insertions in an Asian-associated ancestry cluster than the roughly 670-donor mean, in a later analysis.

With 60 Vbeta and 13 Jbeta primers, the PCR was carried out. Libraries were prepared by immunoSEQ multiplex PCR; TCRdb keeps only in-frame clonotypes and omits some of them. The table lists 130,000 to 150,000 clones, approximately 80% of them singletons. Trimming took 6 bases from V and 6 from J, leaving 9 bases between them. Per the germline V gene, CDR1 is SNHLY and CDR2 is FYNNEI. The CDR3 extends over 12 amino acids. As for this clone: No antigen is known for it.

While unrecorded immune exposures were likely, the donors were nominally healthy when sampled. Input material: PBMCs. The chain has TRBV2 and TRBJ1-5; no reliable D call. This receptor was obtained from a boy between 2 and 10 years old in good health and CMV-seronegative. The CDR3 nucleotides are TGTGCCAGCAGGTTTAGCGGTCAGCCCCAGCATTTT. Amino acid sequence: CASRFSGQPQHF.